In this sample, the clone carrying this T cell receptor beta chain is medium-sized. Antigen: not known. Findings of the study overall: The larger-cohort validation was restricted to a single TCR beta V-J rearrangement rather than whole repertoires. Tumor-infiltrating Treg TCR alpha and beta sequences overlapped most with tumor naive CD4+ T cells, then blood naive. In terms of TCR gene usage, tumor memory CD4+ T cells clustered together with blood and lymph node memory CD4+ cells, as well as with lymph node naive CD4+ cells.

Trimming took off 6 bases at V and 5 bases at J, with 10 bases between the two ends. Germline V gene lookup returns CDR1 SQVTM and CDR2 ANQGSEA. The CDR3 consists of 12 residues. Cells sorted as Tregs were CD4+, CD25+ and CD127-/low. Semi-nested PCR with Nested Universal Primer A followed constant-region reverse priming of full-length variable regions. In TCRdb, the 5' RACE reads were re-called with MiXCR into one record per CDR3 protein. Seen here are more than 9,000 distinct CDR3 sequences, 15% to 20% observed once, and the top ten hold approximately 4.2%. The chain recombines TRBV29-1 with TRBJ1-4, with a weak D call TRBD1 (6 bases). The sequenced material came from Tregs sorted from a lymph node. The receptor was isolated from a female donor with breast cancer. CDR3 nucleotide sequence: TGCAGCGTCCGGACAGAAAATGAAAAACTGTTTTTT. It codes for CSVRTENEKLFF.